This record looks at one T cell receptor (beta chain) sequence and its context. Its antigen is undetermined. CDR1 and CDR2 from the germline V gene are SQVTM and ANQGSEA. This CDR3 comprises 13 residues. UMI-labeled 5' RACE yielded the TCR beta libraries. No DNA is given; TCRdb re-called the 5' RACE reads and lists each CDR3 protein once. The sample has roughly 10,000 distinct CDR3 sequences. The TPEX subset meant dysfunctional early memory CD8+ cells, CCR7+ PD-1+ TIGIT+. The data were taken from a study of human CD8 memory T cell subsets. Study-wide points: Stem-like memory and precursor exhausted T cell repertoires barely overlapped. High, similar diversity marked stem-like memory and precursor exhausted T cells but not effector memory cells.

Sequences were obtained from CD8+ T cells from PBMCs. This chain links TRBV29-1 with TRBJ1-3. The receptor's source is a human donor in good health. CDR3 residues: CSVEAESGNTIYF.